The present entry profiles one T cell receptor beta chain with its context. Its antigen has not been determined. Base quality data are lacking; no much larger clone is found one base away. Library preparation used the immunoSEQ multiplex PCR assay. RNA was extracted from all samples and reverse transcribed into cDNA, which served as template for TCR sequencing. First-strand cDNA was synthesized with SuperScript III using a 2:1 mix of oligo-dT and random hexamers. A synthetic immune receptor repertoire was used to assess amplification bias, and residual bias was removed computationally. As for the original processing: Raw reads were preprocessed to remove errors, and CDR3 was defined by IMGT conventions from the conserved cysteine to phenylalanine. Clonality was calculated as 1 minus Shannon entropy normalized by log2 of the number of productive unique TCRs. Scalp TCRbeta sequences were cross-referenced with sorted blood CD4 and CD8 repertoires so that the CD4 or CD8 identity of scalp clones could be inferred. TCRdb provides this immuneACCESS table in a form limited to in-frame rearrangements. Some clones are lacking; in checked studies, under half of them reflect an unresolved V gene, and why the rest are absent is not known. V, J and clone size reflect that table, while D and trimming were determined from the DNA. For this sample the table gives some 99,000 clones, of which 60% to 65% were detected only once. Roughly a sixth of the sample rests with the top ten.

What this sample's time point label stands for: less than five weeks on oral tofacitinib. Sample treatment or condition, as interpreted from the label and publication: oral pan-JAK inhibitor, 5-10 mg twice daily. Lesional scalp punch biopsies and peripheral blood were obtained from alopecia areata patients. After PBMCs were isolated by density centrifugation and stained for CD3, CD4 and CD8, a FACSAria was used to sort CD4+ and CD8+ T cells. This record belongs to a study of CD8+ T cells in alopecia areata (dated by TCRdb to 2016 to 2019). Notes on the research overall: Treated patients were enrolled in an open-label pilot trial of oral tofacitinib, 5 to 10 mg twice daily, for moderate-to-severe alopecia areata. Disease severity in treated patients was measured with the SALT score, which quantifies the percentage of affected scalp surface area. Biopsies were taken from tofacitinib-treated patients at baseline and again at 4 and 24 weeks into treatment, and several of those patients also had a later scalp biopsy. Human TCRbeta sequencing covered scalp tissue and sorted CD4+ and CD8+ peripheral blood T cells from patchy and totalis/universalis alopecia areata patients and healthy controls. In both human patients and the C3H/HeJ mouse model, the study applied high-throughput TCRbeta sequencing to look at T cell clonal expansion in alopecia areata. Scalp clonality was compared across normal scalp (n=4), patchy alopecia areata scalp (n=8), and alopecia totalis/universalis scalp (n=8). The RNA source kit depended on sample type: the PAXgene miRNA kit for fixed scalp, the miRNeasy kit for PBMCs, and the RNeasy kit for mouse skin. Patients received tofacitinib for 6 to 18 months and were then followed off drug for 6 months to check for delayed response and recurrence. Amplification of TCRbeta CDR3 regions was done by immunoSEQ multiplex PCR using 35 Vbeta forward primers and 13 Jbeta reverse primers. Paper-wide results and their limitations: Scalp TCR repertoire analysis is complicated because resident alphabeta T cells in normal human skin are also sequenced, whereas mouse skin is dominated by gammadelta T cells. Shared TCR sequences between patients were less evident than in mice, which may be partly attributable to HLA diversity in the patient population. Tofacitinib significantly decreased scalp clonality and the number of expanded CD8+ clones among the top 100 scalp clones. Lesional scalp, especially in alopecia totalis/universalis, showed higher clonality and more expanded CD8+ clones than normal scalp, suggesting antigenic drive. Many expanded lesional clones were found to persist in scalp and blood during tofacitinib treatment, and relapse after treatment cessation may be partly explained by this persistence. The treated cohort was small, with a single nonresponder, so links between baseline CD8+ expansion and response need larger studies.

From its cysteine to its phenylalanine, the CDR3 spans 15 amino acids. Left in the record is the CDR3 DNA by itself, 45 bases read in frame from the first base. V and J are truncated by 0 bases and 2 bases respectively, leaving an intervening sequence of 11 bases. Based on the germline V gene, the CDR1 and CDR2 sequences are MGHRA and YSYEKL. The sequence links TRBV4-1 to TRBJ2-7; a weak D assignment points to TRBD1 (5 bases agree). The TCR was taken from a human donor with alopecia areata. The source material was CD8+ T cells sorted from blood, sampled at week 4, from a patient treated with tofacitinib. The CDR3 region has the sequence CASSQEWTNTYEQYF. The DNA reads as follows: TGCGCCAGCAGCCAAGAATGGACAAACACCTACGAGCAGTACTTC.